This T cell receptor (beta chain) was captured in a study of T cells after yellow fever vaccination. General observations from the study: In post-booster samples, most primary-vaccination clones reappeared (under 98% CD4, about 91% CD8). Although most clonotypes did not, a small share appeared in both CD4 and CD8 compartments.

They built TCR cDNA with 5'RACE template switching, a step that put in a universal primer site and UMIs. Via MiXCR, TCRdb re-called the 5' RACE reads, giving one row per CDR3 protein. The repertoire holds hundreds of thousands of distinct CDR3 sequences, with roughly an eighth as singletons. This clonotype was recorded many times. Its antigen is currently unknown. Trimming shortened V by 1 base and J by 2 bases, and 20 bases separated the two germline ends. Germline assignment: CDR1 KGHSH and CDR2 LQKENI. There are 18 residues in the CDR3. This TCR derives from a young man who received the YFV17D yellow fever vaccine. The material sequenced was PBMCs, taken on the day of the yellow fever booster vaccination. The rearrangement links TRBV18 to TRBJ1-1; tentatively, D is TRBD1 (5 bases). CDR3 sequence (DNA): TGTGCCAGCTCACCACTTCGAAGTTCAGGGTCCGGAAACACTGAAGCTTTCTTT. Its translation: CASSPLRSSGSGNTEAFF.